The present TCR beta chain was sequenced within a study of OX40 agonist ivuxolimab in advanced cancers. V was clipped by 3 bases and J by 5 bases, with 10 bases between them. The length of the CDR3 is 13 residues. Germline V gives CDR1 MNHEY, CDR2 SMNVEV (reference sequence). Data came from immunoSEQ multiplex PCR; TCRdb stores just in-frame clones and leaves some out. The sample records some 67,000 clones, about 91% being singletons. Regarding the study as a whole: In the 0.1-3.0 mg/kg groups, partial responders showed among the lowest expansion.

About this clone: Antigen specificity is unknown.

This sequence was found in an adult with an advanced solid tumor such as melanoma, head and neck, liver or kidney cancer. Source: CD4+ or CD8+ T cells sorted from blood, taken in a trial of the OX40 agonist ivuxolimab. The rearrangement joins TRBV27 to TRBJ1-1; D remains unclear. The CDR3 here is CASSFLGDTEAFF. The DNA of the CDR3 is TGTGCCAGCAGTTTTCTTGGGGATACTGAAGCTTTCTTT.